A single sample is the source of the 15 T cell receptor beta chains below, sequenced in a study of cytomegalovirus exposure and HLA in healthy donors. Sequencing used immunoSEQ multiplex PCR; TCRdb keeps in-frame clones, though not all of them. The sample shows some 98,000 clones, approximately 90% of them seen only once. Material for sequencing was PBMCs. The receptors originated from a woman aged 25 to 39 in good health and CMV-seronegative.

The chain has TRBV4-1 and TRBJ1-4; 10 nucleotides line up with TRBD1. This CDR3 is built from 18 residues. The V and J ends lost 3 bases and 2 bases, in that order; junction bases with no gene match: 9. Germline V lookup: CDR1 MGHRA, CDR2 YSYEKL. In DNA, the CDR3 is TGCGCCAGCAGCCAGACAGGGGGCGGACTAGCCACTAATGAAAAACTGTTTTTT. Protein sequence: CASSQTGGGLATNEKLFF.

The CDR3 protein is CSVGQANGYTF. CDR3 DNA sequence: TGCAGCGTGGGACAAGCTAATGGCTACACCTTC. The rearrangement links TRBV29-1 to TRBJ1-2, with a possible D match to TRBD1 (6 bases). CDR1 and CDR2 from the germline V gene are SQVTM and ANQGSEA. Trimming removed 6 bases from V and 6 bases from J, with 11 bases in between. The CDR3 has 11 amino acids.

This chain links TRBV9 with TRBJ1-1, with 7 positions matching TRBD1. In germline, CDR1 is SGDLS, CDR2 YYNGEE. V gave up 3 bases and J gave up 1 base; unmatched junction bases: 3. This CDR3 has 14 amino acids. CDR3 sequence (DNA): TGTGCCAGCAGCGGGGACAGCCCGAACACTGAAGCTTTCTTT. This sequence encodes CASSGDSPNTEAFF.

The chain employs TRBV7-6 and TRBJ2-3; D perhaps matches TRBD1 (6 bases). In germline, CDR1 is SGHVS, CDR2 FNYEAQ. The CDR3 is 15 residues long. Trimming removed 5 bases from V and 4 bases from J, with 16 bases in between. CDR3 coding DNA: TGTGCCAGCAGCCCAGGGGCGGGCGGACCAGATACGCAGTATTTT. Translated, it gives CASSPGAGGPDTQYF.

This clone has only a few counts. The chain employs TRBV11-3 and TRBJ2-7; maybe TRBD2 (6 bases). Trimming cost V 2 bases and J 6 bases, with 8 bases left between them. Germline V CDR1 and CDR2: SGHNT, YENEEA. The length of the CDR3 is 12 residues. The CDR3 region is CASSLMGGEQYF. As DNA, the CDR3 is TGTGCCAGCAGCTTAATGGGGGGCGAGCAGTACTTC.

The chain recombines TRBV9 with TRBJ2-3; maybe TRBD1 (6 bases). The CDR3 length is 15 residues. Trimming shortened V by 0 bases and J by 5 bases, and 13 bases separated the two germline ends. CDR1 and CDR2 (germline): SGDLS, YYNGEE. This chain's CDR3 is CASSVEGRGGDTQYF. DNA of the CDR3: TGTGCCAGCAGCGTAGAAGGCAGGGGCGGAGATACGCAGTATTTT.

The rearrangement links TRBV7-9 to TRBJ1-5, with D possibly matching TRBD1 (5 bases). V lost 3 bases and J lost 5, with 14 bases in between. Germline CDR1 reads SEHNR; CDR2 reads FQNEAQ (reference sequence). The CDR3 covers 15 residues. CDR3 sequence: CASSFTELGDQPQHF. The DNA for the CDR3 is TGTGCCAGCAGCTTCACGGAGCTAGGGGATCAGCCCCAGCATTTT.

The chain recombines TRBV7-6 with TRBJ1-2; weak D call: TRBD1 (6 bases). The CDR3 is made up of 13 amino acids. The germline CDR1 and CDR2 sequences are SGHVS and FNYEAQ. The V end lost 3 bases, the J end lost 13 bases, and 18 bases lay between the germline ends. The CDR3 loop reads CASSLSYGGATTF. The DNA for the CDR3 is TGTGCCAGCAGCTTGAGCTACGGGGGGGCGACCACCTTC.

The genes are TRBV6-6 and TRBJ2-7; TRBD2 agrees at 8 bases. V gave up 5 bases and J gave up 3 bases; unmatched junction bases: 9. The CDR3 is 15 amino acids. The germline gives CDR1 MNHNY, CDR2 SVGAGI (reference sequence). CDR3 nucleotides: TGTGCCAGCAGTGGTTCGGGACTAGTCATCTACGAGCAGTACTTC. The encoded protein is CASSGSGLVIYEQYF.

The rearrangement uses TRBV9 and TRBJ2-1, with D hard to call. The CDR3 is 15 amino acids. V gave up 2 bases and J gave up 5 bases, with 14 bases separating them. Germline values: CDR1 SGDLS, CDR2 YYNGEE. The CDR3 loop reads CASSVVASYNNEQFF. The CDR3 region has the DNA TGTGCCAGCAGCGTTGTAGCCTCATATAACAATGAGCAGTTCTTC.

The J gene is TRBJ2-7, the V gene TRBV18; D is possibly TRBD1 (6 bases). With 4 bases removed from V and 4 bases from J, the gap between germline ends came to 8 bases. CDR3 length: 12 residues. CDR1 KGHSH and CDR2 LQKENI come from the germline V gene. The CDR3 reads CASSQDSYEQYF. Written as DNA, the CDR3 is TGTGCCAGCTCACAGGACAGTTACGAGCAGTACTTC.

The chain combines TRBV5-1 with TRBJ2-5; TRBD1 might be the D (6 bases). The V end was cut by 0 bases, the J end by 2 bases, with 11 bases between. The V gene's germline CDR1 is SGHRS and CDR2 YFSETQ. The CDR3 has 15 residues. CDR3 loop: CASSLAGTSQETQYF. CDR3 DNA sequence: TGCGCCAGCAGCTTGGCCGGGACATCTCAAGAGACCCAGTACTTC.

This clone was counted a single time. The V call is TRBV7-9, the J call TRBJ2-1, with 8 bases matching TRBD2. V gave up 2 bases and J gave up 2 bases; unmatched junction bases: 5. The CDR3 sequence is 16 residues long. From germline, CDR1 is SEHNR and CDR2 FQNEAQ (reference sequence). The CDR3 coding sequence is TGTGCCAGCAGCTTAACGGGGGGGCCCCCCTACAATGAGCAGTTCTTC. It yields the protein CASSLTGGPPYNEQFF. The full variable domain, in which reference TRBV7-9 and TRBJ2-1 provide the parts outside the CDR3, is DTGVSQNPRHKITKRGQNVTFRCDPISEHNRLYWYRQTLGQGPEFLTYFQNEAQLEKSRLLSDRFSAERPKGSFSTLEIQRTEQGDSAMYLCASSLTGGPPYNEQFFGPGTRLTVL.

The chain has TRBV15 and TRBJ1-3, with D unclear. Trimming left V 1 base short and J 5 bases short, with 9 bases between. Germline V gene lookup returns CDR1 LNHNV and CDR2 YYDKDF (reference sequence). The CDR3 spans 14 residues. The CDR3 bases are TGTGCCACCAGCAGAGCACTGGGCCGAAACACCATATATTTT. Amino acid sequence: CATSRALGRNTIYF.

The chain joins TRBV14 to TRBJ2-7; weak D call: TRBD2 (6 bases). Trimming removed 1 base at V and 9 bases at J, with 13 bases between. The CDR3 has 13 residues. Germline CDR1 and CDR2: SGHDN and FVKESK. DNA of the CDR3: TGTGCCAGCAGCCAAGGGAGGGCTAGTCGGCAGTACTTC. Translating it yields CASSQGRASRQYF.